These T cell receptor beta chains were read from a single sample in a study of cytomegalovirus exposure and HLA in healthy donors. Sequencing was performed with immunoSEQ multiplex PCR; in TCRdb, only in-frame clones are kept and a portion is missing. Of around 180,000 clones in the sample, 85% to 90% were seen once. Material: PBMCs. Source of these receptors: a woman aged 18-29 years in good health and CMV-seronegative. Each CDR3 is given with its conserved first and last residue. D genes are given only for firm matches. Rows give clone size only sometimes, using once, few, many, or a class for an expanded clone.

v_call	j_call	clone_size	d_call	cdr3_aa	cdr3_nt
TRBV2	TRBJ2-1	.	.	CASSDGGNEQFF	TGTGCCAGCAGTGATGGCGGCAATGAGCAGTTCTTC
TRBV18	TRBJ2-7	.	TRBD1	CASSPPLLDRFYEQYF	TGTGCCAGCTCACCCCCCCTCTTGGACAGGTTCTACGAGCAGTACTTC
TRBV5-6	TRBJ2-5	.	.	CASSLTREEETQYF	TGTGCCAGCAGCTTGACGAGGGAAGAAGAGACCCAGTACTTC
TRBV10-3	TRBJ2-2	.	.	CAISDSSGELFF	TGTGCCATCAGTGATAGCTCCGGGGAGCTGTTTTTT
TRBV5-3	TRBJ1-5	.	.	CARSLGGVNQPQHF	TGTGCCAGAAGCTTAGGGGGGGTTAATCAGCCCCAGCATTTT
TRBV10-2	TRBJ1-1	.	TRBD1	CASKATGGASEAFF	TGCGCCAGCAAGGCGACAGGGGGCGCCTCTGAAGCTTTCTTT
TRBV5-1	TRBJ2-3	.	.	CASSLEGQTDTQYF	TGCGCCAGCAGCTTGGAGGGGCAGACAGATACGCAGTATTTT
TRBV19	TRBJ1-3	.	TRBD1	CASSQAGQASSGNTIYF	TGTGCCAGTAGTCAGGCCGGACAGGCGAGCTCTGGAAACACCATATATTTT
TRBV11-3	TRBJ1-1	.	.	CASSLREGDTEAFF	TGTGCCAGCAGCCTCAGGGAGGGGGACACTGAAGCTTTCTTT
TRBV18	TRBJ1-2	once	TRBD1	CASSPPGQIIYGGYTF	TGTGCCAGCTCACCACCGGGACAGATCATATATGGCGGCTACACCTTC
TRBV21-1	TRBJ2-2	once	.	CASSIPGDTGELFF	TGTGCCAGCAGCATTCCAGGGGACACCGGGGAGCTGTTTTTT
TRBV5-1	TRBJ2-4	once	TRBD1	CASSPSTRGTGGAQYF	TGCGCCAGCAGCCCTAGCACGAGGGGGACAGGGGGAGCTCAGTACTTC
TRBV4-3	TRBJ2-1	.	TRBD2	CASSQEVAGEDNEQFF	TGCGCCAGCAGCCAAGAGGTAGCGGGAGAGGATAATGAGCAGTTCTTC
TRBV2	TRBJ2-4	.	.	CASSDWSTVLGHIQYF	TGTGCCAGCAGTGACTGGTCGACAGTCTTGGGTCACATTCAGTACTTC
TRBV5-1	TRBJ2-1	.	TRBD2	CASSLPGTSGRSSYNEQFF	TGCGCCAGCAGCTTGCCGGGGACTAGCGGGAGAAGTTCCTACAATGAGCAGTTCTTC
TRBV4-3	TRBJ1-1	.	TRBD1	CASSQDPTGSEAFF	TGCGCCAGCAGCCAAGATCCGACAGGGTCTGAAGCTTTCTTT
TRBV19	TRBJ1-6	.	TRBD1	CASSISDRGRGTPLHF	TGTGCCAGTAGTATTTCGGACAGGGGCCGGGGGACACCCCTCCACTTT
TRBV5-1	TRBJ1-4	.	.	CASSLGGLTNEKLFF	TGCGCCAGCAGCTTGGGGGGACTTACTAATGAAAAACTGTTTTTT
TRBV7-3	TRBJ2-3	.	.	CASSPAPAKDTQYF	TGTGCCAGCAGCCCCGCACCTGCTAAAGATACGCAGTATTTT
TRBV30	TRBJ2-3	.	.	CAWGGARTDTQYF	TGTGCCTGGGGGGGGGCCCGCACAGATACGCAGTATTTT
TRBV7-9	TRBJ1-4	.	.	CASSLETRGTNEKLFF	TGTGCCAGCAGCTTAGAGACAAGGGGGACTAATGAAAAACTGTTTTTT
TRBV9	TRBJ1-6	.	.	CAGSPTASGSNSPLHF	TGTGCCGGCAGCCCGACAGCTTCAGGGTCGAATTCACCCCTCCACTTT
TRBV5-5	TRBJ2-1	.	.	CASSLNRVDEQFF	TGTGCCAGCAGCCTGAACAGGGTAGATGAGCAGTTCTTC
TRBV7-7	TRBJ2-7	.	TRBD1	CASSLQQGASYEQYF	TGTGCTAGCAGCTTACAACAGGGGGCCTCTTACGAGCAGTACTTC
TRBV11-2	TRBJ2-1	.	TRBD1	CASSLRRTGFTFHEQFF	TGTGCCAGCAGCCTTAGGAGGACAGGGTTCACCTTCCATGAGCAGTTCTTC
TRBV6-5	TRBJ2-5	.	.	CASSYSISGESWTQYF	TGTGCCAGCAGTTACTCGATTTCAGGGGAGAGTTGGACCCAGTACTTC
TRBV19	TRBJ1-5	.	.	CASSISEVGSNQPQHF	TGTGCCAGTAGTATATCAGAGGTTGGAAGCAATCAGCCCCAGCATTTT
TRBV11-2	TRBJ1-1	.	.	CASSLKPDTEAFF	TGTGCCAGCAGCTTAAAGCCCGACACTGAAGCTTTCTTT
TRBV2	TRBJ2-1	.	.	CASSSGQGAYNEQFF	TGTGCCAGCAGTAGCGGGCAGGGGGCCTACAATGAGCAGTTCTTC
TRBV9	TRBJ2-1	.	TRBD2	CASSVVGSGTGYNEQFF	TGTGCCAGCAGCGTAGTGGGTAGCGGGACCGGCTACAATGAGCAGTTCTTC
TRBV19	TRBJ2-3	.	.	CASRRGDTQYF	TGTGCCAGTCGCAGGGGAGATACGCAGTATTTT
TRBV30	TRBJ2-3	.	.	CAWSELAGTQYF	TGTGCCTGGAGCGAACTAGCAGGGACGCAGTATTTT
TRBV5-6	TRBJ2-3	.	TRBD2	CASSTRRLAVDTQYF	TGTGCCAGCAGCACCCGGCGCCTAGCGGTAGATACGCAGTATTTT